Each of the 9 T cell receptor beta chains below was sequenced from the same sample in a study of blood T cell repertoires in COVID-19. Some clones are missing from TCRdb's copy, which holds only in-frame ones; the method was immunoSEQ multiplex PCR. The data hold some 130,000 clones, with more than 70% observed a single time. Sequencing was performed on peripheral blood. The receptors come from a man aged 50-60 years with acute or convalescent COVID-19.

The CDR3 spells CATSGGQGFYEQFF. CDR3 in DNA: TGCGCCACCTCAGGGGGGCAGGGTTTTTATGAGCAGTTCTTC. This chain joins TRBV5-1 and TRBJ2-1, with a possible D match to TRBD1 (7 bases). V was cut by 9 bases and J by 8 bases, with 21 bases left in between. The CDR3 consists of 14 residues. Germline V gene data show CDR1 as SGHRS and CDR2 as YFSETQ.

This sequence joins TRBV29-1 and TRBJ2-2; TRBD2 is a possible D gene (5 bases). The CDR3 is made up of 15 amino acids. V lost 1 base and J lost 1, with 10 bases in between. The V gene's germline CDR1 is SQVTM and CDR2 ANQGSEA. This CDR3 is CSVEGERGNTGELFF. CDR3 in DNA: TGCAGCGTTGAAGGGGAACGGGGGAACACCGGGGAGCTGTTTTTT.

The J gene is TRBJ1-1, the V gene TRBV30; 8 bases align to TRBD1. CDR1 is GTSNPN and CDR2 is SVGIG in the germline V gene (reference sequence). This CDR3 is 12 amino acids long. Losses at the gene ends were 3 bases for V and 10 bases for J; bases not matched to a gene: 7. Here the CDR3 DNA reads TGTGCCTGGAGCTCCGGCCAGGGGGCAGCTTTCTTT. Translating it yields CAWSSGQGAAFF.

The chain joins TRBV5-1 to TRBJ2-1; 13 positions agree with TRBD2. The germline V gene has CDR1 SGHRS and CDR2 YFSETQ. There are 15 residues in the CDR3. V was clipped by 2 bases and J by 9 bases; unmatched bases: 5. The CDR3 DNA sequence: TGCGCCAGCAGCTTACAACTAGCGGGGGGGCGTGAGCAGTTCTTC. This gives the protein CASSLQLAGGREQFF.

The chain combines TRBV5-8 with TRBJ1-5; no clear D gene. V lost 3 bases to trimming and J lost 11 bases, with 21 bases between them. Germline CDR1 SGHTS, CDR2 YDEGEE. The CDR3 sequence is 15 residues long. The CDR3 here is CASSSLYFAGETQHF. The CDR3 DNA sequence: TGTGCCAGCAGCTCACTTTATTTTGCGGGAGAGACCCAGCATTTT.

J is TRBJ2-2 and V is TRBV9, with no clear D. The CDR3 consists of 12 residues. With 0 bases removed from V and 5 bases from J, the gap between germline ends came to 2 bases. The germline gives CDR1 SGDLS, CDR2 YYNGEE. CDR3 region: CASSVVTGELFF. In DNA form, the CDR3 reads TGTGCCAGCAGCGTAGTAACCGGGGAGCTGTTTTTT.

The chain recombines TRBV6-1 with TRBJ2-1; 10 bases agree with TRBD1. This CDR3 region has 16 residues. The V and J ends lost 4 bases and 3 bases, in that order; junction bases with no gene match: 6. The germline gives CDR1 MNHNS, CDR2 SASEGT. Written as DNA, the CDR3 is TGTGCCAGCAGTGTTATATGGACAGGGGGCTACAATGAGCAGTTCTTC. Protein sequence: CASSVIWTGGYNEQFF.

The V gene is TRBV6-5, the J gene TRBJ2-2; 7 bases are shared with TRBD1. From germline, CDR1 is MNHEY and CDR2 SVGAGI. CDR3 size: 15 residues. The V gene end was trimmed by 11 bases and the J gene end by 2 bases; junction bases not matched to a gene: 11. CDR3 sequence reads: CASCTGAPNTGELFF. The CDR3 DNA follows: TGTGCCTCGTGTACAGGGGCCCCCAACACCGGGGAGCTGTTTTTT.

In this sample, this clone turned up a few times. CDR3 region: CASSSRQGGGYTF. CDR3 bases: TGTGCCAGCAGTTCCCGACAGGGCGGGGGCTACACCTTC. V is TRBV28 and J is TRBJ1-2; TRBD1 matches 7 bases. The CDR3 runs 13 residues. Germline loops: CDR1 MDHEN, CDR2 SYDVKM. Trimming removed 4 bases from V and 8 bases from J; junction bases left unmatched: 7.